This TCR beta chain was identified in a study of post-analysis software for immune sequencing data. Study results and caveats: Patients showed TRBV5-6, TRBV5-1 and TRBV20-1 among five TRBV segments more frequent than in controls.

Germline assignment: CDR1 DFQATT and CDR2 SNEGSKA (reference sequence). The V and J ends lost 0 bases and 0 bases respectively, with 9 bases between them. The CDR3 is made up of 15 amino acids. On this clonotype itself: Antigen specificity is unknown.

Built from TCR beta cDNA, the libraries had unique molecular identifiers in them. TCRdb redid the calling of the PCR reads with MiXCR, one entry per CDR3 protein. The sample has about half a million distinct CDR3 sequences, 34% seen once. This clonotype was sampled from a girl aged 2-17 years with multiple sclerosis. The sequencing input was blood. The gene calls are TRBV20-1 and TRBJ1-5; no clear D gene. The CDR3 is CSAREDPYSNQPQHF. Here the CDR3 DNA reads TGCAGTGCTAGAGAGGATCCCTATAGCAATCAGCCCCAGCATTTT.